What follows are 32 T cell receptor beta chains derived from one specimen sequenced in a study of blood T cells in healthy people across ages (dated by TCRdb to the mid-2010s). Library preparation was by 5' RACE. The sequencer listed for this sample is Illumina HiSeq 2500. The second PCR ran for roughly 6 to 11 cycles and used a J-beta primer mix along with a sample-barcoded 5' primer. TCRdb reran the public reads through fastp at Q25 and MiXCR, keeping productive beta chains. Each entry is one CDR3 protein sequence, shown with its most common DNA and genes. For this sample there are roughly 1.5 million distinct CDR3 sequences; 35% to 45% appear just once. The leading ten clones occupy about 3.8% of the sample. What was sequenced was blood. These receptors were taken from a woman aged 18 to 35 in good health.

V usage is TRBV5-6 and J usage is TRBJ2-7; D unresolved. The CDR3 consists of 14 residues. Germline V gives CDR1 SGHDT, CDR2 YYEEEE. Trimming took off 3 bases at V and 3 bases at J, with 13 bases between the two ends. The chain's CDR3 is CASSSPPLFYEQYF. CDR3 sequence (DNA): TGTGCCAGCAGCTCTCCGCCTTTGTTCTACGAGCAGTACTTC.

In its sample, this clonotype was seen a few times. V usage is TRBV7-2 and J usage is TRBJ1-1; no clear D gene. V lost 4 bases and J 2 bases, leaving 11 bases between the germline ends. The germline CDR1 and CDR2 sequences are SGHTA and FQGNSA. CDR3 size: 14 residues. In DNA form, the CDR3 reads TGTGCCAGCAGCTCCCAGCAATTTAACACTGAAGCTTTCTTT. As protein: CASSSQQFNTEAFF. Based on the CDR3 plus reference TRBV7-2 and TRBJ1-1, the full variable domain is GAGVSQSPSNKVTEKGKDVELRCDPISGHTALYWYRQSLGQGLEFLIYFQGNSAPDKSGLPSDRFSAERTGGSVSTLTIQRTQQEDSAVYLCASSSQQFNTEAFFGQGTRLTVV.

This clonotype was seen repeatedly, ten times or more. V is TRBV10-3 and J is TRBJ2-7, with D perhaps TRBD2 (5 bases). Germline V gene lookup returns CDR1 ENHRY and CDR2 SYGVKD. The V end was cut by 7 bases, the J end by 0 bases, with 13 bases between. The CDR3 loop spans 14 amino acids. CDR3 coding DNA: TGTGCCATCAACCTGGACGGACTCTCCTACGAGCAGTACTTC. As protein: CAINLDGLSYEQYF.

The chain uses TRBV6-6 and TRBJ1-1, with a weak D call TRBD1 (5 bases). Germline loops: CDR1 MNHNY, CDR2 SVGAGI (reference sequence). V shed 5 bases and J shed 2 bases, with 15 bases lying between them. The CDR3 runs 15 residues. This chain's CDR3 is CASSSLGGGNTEAFF. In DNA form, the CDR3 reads TGTGCCAGCAGTAGCCTGGGGGGGGGAAACACTGAAGCTTTCTTT.

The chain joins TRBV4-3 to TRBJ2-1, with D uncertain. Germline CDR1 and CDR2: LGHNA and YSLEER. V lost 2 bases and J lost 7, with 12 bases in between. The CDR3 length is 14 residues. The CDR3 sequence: CASSQLVSRNEQFF. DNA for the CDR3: TGCGCCAGCAGCCAATTAGTCTCGAGGAATGAGCAGTTCTTC.

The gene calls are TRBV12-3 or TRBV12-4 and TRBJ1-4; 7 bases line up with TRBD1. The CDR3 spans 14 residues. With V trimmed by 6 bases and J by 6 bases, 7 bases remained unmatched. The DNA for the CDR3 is TGTGCCAGCAGACTAGGGGGCGCGGATGAAAAACTGTTTTTT. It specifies CASRLGGADEKLFF.

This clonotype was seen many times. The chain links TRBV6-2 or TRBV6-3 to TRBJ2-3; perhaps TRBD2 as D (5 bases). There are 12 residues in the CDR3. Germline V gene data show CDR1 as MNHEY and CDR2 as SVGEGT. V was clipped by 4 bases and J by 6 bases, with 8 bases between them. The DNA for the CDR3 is TGTGCCAGCAGTTTACGGAGGGATACGCAGTATTTT. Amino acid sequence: CASSLRRDTQYF.

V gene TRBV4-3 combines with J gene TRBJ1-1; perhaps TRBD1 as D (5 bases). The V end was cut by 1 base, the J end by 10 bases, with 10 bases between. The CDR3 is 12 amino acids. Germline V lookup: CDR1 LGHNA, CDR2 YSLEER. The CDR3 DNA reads TGCGCCAGCAGCCAAGGAAGACAGCGAGCTTTCTTT. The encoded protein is CASSQGRQRAFF.

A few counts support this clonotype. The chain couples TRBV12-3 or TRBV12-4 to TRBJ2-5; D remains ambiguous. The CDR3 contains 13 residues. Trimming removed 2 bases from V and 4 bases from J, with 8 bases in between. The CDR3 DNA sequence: TGTGCCAGCAGTTTAAGCCGCCCAGAGACCCAGTACTTC. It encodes CASSLSRPETQYF.

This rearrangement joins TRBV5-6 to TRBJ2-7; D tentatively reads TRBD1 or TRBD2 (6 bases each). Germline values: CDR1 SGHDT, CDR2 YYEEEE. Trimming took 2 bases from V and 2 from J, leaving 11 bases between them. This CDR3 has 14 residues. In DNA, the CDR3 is TGTGCCAGCAGCTTTTGGGGGGCGGCCTACGAGCAGTACTTC. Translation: CASSFWGAAYEQYF.

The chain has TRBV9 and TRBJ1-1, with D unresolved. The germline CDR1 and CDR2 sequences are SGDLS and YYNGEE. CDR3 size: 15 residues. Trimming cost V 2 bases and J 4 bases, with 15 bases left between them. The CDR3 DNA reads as TGTGCCAGCAGCGTCGGACCCCTAGGAGGCACTGAAGCTTTCTTT. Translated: CASSVGPLGGTEAFF.

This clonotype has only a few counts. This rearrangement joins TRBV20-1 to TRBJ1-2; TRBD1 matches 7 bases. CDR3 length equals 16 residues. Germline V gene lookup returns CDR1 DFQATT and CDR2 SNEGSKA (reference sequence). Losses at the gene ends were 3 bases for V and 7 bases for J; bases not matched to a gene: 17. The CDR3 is CSARKTGTVVRRGYTF. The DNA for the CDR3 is TGCAGTGCTAGGAAGACCGGGACAGTCGTCAGGCGTGGCTACACCTTC.

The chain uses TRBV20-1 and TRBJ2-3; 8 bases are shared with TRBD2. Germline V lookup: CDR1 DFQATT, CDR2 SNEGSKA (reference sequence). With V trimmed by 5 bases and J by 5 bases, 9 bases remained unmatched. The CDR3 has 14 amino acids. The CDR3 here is CSAVLRGGRDTQYF. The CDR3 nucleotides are TGCAGTGCTGTTCTCCGGGGGGGCCGAGATACGCAGTATTTT.

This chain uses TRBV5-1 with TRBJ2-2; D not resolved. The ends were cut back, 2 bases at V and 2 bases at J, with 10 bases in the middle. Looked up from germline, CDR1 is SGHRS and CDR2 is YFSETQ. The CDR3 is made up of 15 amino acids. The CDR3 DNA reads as TGCGCCAGCAGCTTAGGGCAGCCAAACACCGGGGAGCTGTTTTTT. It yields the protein CASSLGQPNTGELFF.

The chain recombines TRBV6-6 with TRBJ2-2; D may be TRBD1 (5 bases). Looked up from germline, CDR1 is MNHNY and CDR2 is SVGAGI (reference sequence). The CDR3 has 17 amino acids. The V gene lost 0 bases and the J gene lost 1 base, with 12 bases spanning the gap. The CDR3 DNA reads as TGTGCCAGCAGTTACTCATTCCAGGGATTGAACACCGGGGAGCTGTTTTTT. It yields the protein CASSYSFQGLNTGELFF.

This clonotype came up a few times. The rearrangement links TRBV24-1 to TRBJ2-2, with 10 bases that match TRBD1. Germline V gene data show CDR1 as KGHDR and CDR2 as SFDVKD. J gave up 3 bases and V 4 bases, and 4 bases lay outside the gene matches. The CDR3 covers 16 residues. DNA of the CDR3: TGTGCCACCAGTGACCCCGGGACAGGGGACACCGGGGAGCTGTTTTTT. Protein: CATSDPGTGDTGELFF.

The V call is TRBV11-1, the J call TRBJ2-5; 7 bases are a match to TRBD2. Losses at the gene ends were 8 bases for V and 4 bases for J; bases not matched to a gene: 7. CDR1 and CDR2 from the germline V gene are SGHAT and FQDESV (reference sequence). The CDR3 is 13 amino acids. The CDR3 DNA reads TGTGCCAGCGTTATCGGCGGGGGAGAGACCCAGTACTTC. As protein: CASVIGGGETQYF.

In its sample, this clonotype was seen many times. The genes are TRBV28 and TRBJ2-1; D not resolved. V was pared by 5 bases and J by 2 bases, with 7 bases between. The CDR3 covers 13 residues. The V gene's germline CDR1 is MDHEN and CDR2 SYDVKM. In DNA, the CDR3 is TGTGCCAGCAGTCCCCGAACCTACAATGAGCAGTTCTTC. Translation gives CASSPRTYNEQFF.

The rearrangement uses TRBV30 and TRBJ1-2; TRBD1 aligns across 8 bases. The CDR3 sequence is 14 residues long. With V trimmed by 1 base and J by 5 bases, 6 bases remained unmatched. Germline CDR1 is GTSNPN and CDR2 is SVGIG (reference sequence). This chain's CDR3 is CAWSGGQGKYGYTF. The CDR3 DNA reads TGTGCCTGGAGTGGCGGACAGGGAAAGTATGGCTACACCTTC.

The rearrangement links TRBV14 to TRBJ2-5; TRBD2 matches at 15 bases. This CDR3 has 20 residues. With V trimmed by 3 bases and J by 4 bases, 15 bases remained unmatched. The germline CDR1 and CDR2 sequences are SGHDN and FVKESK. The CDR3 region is CASSHRWRIRTSGRGETQYF. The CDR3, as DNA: TGTGCCAGCAGCCACAGGTGGAGAATTCGGACTAGCGGGAGGGGAGAGACCCAGTACTTC.

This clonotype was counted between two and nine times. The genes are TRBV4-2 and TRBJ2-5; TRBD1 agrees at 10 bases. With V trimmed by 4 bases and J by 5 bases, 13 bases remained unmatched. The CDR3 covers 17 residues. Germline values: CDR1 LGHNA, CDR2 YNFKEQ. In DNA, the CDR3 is TGTGCCAGCAGCCGCCTCTTGGGACAGGGGTGGAACGAGACCCAGTACTTC. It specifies CASSRLLGQGWNETQYF.

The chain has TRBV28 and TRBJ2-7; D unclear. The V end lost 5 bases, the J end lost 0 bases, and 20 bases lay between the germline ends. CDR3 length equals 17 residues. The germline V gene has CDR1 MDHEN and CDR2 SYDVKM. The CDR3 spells CASSPLPVPTSSYEQYF. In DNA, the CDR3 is TGTGCCAGCAGTCCCCTCCCTGTTCCTACGAGCTCCTACGAGCAGTACTTC.

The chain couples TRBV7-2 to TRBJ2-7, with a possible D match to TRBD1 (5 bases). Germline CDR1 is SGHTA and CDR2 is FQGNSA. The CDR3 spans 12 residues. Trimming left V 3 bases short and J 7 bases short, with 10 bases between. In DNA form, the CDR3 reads TGTGCCAGCAGCTTTACAGGATTTGAGCAGTACTTC. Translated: CASSFTGFEQYF. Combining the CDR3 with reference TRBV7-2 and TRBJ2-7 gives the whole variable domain GAGVSQSPSNKVTEKGKDVELRCDPISGHTALYWYRQSLGQGLEFLIYFQGNSAPDKSGLPSDRFSAERTGGSVSTLTIQRTQQEDSAVYLCASSFTGFEQYFGPGTRLTVT.

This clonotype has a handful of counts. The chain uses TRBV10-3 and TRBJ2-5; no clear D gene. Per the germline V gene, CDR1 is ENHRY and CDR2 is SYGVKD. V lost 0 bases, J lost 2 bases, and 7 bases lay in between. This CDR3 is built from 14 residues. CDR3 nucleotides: TGTGCCATCAGTGAGTCGGACGGACAAGAGACCCAGTACTTC. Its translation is CAISESDGQETQYF.

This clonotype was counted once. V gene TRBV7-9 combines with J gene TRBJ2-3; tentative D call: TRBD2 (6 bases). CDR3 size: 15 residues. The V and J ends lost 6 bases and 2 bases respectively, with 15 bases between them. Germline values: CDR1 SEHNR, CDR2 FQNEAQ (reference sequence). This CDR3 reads CASSPQAGLTDTQYF. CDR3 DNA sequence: TGTGCCAGCAGTCCCCAGGCGGGGCTCACAGATACGCAGTATTTT.

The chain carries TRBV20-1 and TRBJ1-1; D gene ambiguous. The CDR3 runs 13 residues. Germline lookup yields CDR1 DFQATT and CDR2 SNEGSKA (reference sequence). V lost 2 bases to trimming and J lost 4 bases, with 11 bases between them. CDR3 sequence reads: CSARLATSTEAFF. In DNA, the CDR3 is TGCAGTGCTAGACTTGCTACGAGCACTGAAGCTTTCTTT.

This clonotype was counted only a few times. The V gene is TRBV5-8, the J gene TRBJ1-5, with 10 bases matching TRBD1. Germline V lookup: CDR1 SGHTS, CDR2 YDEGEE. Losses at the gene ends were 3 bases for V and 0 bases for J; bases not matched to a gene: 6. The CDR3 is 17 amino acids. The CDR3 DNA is TGTGCCAGCAGCTCCGGGACAGGGGTTTATAGCAATCAGCCCCAGCATTTT. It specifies CASSSGTGVYSNQPQHF.

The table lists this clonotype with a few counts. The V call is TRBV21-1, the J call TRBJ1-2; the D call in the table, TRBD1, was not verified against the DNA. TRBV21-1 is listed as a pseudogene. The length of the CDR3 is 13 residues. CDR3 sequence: CASSKGPGSGYTF. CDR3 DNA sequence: TGTGCCAGCAGCAAAGGCCCCGGCAGTGGCTACACCTTC.

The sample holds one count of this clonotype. The CDR3 loop reads CASSLRAGKLNTEAFF. CDR3 coding DNA: TGTGCCAGCAGTTTACGGGCGGGGAAGTTGAACACTGAAGCTTTCTTT. The genes are TRBV12-3 or TRBV12-4 and TRBJ1-1; no firm D call. Deletions cut 2 bases from V and 0 bases from J, with 13 bases between. The CDR3 has 16 amino acids.

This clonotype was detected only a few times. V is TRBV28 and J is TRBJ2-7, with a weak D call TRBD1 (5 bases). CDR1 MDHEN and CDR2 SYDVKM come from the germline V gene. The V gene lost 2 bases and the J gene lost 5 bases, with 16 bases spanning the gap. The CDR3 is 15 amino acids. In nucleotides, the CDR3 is TGTGCCAGCAGTTTAGGTGTGGCAGGGAACCACGAGCAGTACTTC. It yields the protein CASSLGVAGNHEQYF.

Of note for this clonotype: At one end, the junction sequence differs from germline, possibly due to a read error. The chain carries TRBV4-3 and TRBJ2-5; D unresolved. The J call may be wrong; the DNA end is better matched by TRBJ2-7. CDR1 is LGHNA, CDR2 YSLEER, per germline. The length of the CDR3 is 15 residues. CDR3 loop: CTSSQDSRDGYEQYF. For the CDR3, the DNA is TGCACCAGCAGCCAAGATAGCCGTGACGGCTACGAGCAGTACTTC.

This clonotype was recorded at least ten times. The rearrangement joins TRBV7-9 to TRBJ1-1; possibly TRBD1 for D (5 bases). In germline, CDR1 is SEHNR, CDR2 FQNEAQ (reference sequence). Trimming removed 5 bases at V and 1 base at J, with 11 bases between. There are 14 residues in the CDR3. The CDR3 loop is CASSHQGENTEAFF. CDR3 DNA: TGTGCCAGCAGCCATCAAGGGGAGAACACTGAAGCTTTCTTT.